Below are 27 T cell receptor beta chains sequenced from a single sample in a study of preoperative IRX-2 immunotherapy in early breast cancer. The sample's treatment: preoperative locoregional IRX-2 cytokine immunotherapy. The method was immunoSEQ multiplex PCR; TCRdb's version includes in-frame clones alone and lacks a portion of them. Seen here are around 29,000 clones, 70% to 85% observed once, and the top ten hold 3% to 3.5%. Sample collection occurred from a patient treated with IRX-2 immunotherapy. The receptor source for this set is a human donor with breast cancer.

The genes are TRBV19 and TRBJ1-2; D gene unclear. In germline, CDR1 is LNHDA, CDR2 SQIVND (reference sequence). V was shortened by 5 bases and J by 3 bases, with 10 bases between the two germline ends. This CDR3 is built from 13 residues. The CDR3 reads CASSYQGYYGYTF. CDR3 coding DNA: TGTGCCAGTAGTTACCAAGGGTACTATGGCTACACCTTC.

The rearrangement uses TRBV6-4 and TRBJ1-5; 9 positions agree with TRBD1. CDR1 and CDR2 from the germline V gene are MRHNA and SNTAGT. This CDR3 is 17 amino acids long. With V trimmed by 3 bases and J by 5 bases, 11 bases remained unmatched. The CDR3 loop reads CASSETDRGSDYQPQHF. CDR3 nucleotides: TGTGCCAGCAGTGAAACGGACAGGGGTTCAGATTATCAGCCCCAGCATTTT.

The chain has TRBV11-3 and TRBJ2-7; TRBD2 matches at 7 bases. The germline V gene encodes CDR1 SGHNT and CDR2 YENEEA. The CDR3 is 16 amino acids. Germline trimming cut 7 bases from V and 0 bases from J; bases unmatched to any gene: 12. The CDR3 DNA is TGTGCCAGCAAGTGGGGCGGGAGCCTGAGCTCCTACGAGCAGTACTTC. It translates to CASKWGGSLSSYEQYF. Together with reference TRBV11-3 and TRBJ2-7, the CDR3 gives the full variable domain: EAGVVQSPRYKIIEKKQPVAFWCNPISGHNTLYWYLQNLGQGPELLIRYENEEAVDDSQLPKDRFSAERLKGVDSTLKIQPAELGDSAVYLCASKWGGSLSSYEQYFGPGTRLTVT.

J is TRBJ1-4 and V is TRBV12-5, with TRBD1 matching over 11 bases. CDR1 and CDR2 from the germline V gene are LGHNT and FRNRAP. This CDR3 is built from 16 residues. J gave up 3 bases and V 6 bases, and 6 bases lay outside the gene matches. The CDR3 sequence is CASGLDRGLSNEKLFF. In nucleotides, the CDR3 is TGTGCTAGTGGCCTGGACAGGGGGCTGTCTAATGAAAAACTGTTTTTT.

The chain links TRBV10-2 to TRBJ2-1; maybe TRBD2 (5 bases). The CDR3 consists of 12 residues. Between the trimmed V and J ends, which lost 7 bases and 8 bases, there was a span of 12 bases. Germline CDR1 reads WSHSY; CDR2 reads SAAADI. The CDR3 bases are TGCGCCAGCATTGGTTCCGGGGATGAGCAGTTCTTC. Translating it yields CASIGSGDEQFF.

The J gene is TRBJ2-1, the V gene TRBV5-1; 9 positions match TRBD2. Germline values: CDR1 SGHRS, CDR2 YFSETQ. Unmatched junction bases numbered 2, after V lost 0 bases and J lost 7 bases. This CDR3 contains 14 residues. This chain's CDR3 is CASSLVAGANEQFF. CDR3 nucleotides: TGCGCCAGCAGCTTGGTAGCGGGAGCGAATGAGCAGTTCTTC.

The V and J genes are TRBV6-8 and TRBJ2-7; D unresolved. Per the germline V gene, CDR1 is MNHGY and CDR2 is SAAAGT. The CDR3 spans 12 residues. Between the trimmed V and J ends, which lost 5 bases and 6 bases, there was a span of 11 bases. CDR3 nucleotides: TGTGCCAGCAGTCCAAGTCTCCCCGAGCAGTACTTC. Translation gives CASSPSLPEQYF.

V and J are TRBV6-8 and TRBJ2-3; possibly TRBD1 or TRBD2 for D (5 bases each). The CDR3 runs to 15 residues. Germline V CDR1 and CDR2: MNHGY, SAAAGT. Trimming shortened V by 5 bases and J by 6 bases, and 18 bases separated the two germline ends. The CDR3 is CASSEGRRFWDTQYF. The CDR3 coding sequence is TGTGCCAGCAGTGAGGGGCGTAGGTTCTGGGATACGCAGTATTTT.

The genes are TRBV5-1 and TRBJ1-3; a possible D gene is TRBD1 (6 bases). This CDR3 is built from 15 residues. CDR1 SGHRS and CDR2 YFSETQ come from the germline V gene. V shed 5 bases and J shed 0 bases, with 12 bases lying between them. The CDR3: CASRPGQSSGNTIYF. The CDR3 nucleotides are TGCGCCAGCAGACCAGGACAGTCCTCTGGAAACACCATATATTTT.

The chain combines TRBV11-3 with TRBJ2-1, with 8 bases lining up with TRBD2. From germline, CDR1 is SGHNT and CDR2 YENEEA. The V gene end was trimmed by 0 bases and the J gene end by 8 bases; junction bases not matched to a gene: 6. The CDR3 is 15 residues long. The CDR3, as DNA: TGTGCCAGCAGCTTAGAGACCGGGAGGGCGGATGAGCAGTTCTTC. This gives the protein CASSLETGRADEQFF.

The chain uses TRBV11-3 and TRBJ2-7; no definite D call. Germline V gene lookup returns CDR1 SGHNT and CDR2 YENEEA. V lost 3 bases, J lost 0 bases, and 15 bases lay in between. The CDR3 contains 16 residues. The CDR3 protein is CASSLVLGGSSYEQYF. CDR3 bases: TGTGCCAGCAGCTTGGTGCTCGGCGGCAGCTCCTACGAGCAGTACTTC.

V is TRBV11-3 and J is TRBJ1-3; D unclear. This CDR3 spans 14 amino acids. The ends were cut back, 4 bases at V and 2 bases at J, with 9 bases in the middle. CDR1 and CDR2 from the germline V gene are SGHNT and YENEEA. The CDR3 protein is CASSSPGAGNTIYF. In DNA form, the CDR3 reads TGTGCCAGCAGCTCCCCCGGTGCTGGAAACACCATATATTTT.

J is TRBJ2-3 and V is TRBV5-1; 7 bases agree with TRBD2. The ends lost 1 base at V and 2 bases at J; junction bases unmatched: 7. CDR1 and CDR2 (germline): SGHRS, YFSETQ. This CDR3 has 16 residues. In nucleotides, the CDR3 is TGCGCCAGCAGCTTGTCCTCAGCGGGGACCACAGATACGCAGTATTTT. It translates to CASSLSSAGTTDTQYF.

In this sample, this clone turned up a few times. This sequence joins TRBV11-3 and TRBJ2-7, with a possible D match to TRBD1 (5 bases). The CDR3 consists of 15 residues. Trimming pared 1 base from V and 0 bases from J, leaving 10 bases between. Germline-derived CDR1 and CDR2 are SGHNT and YENEEA. The CDR3 reads CASSLGGQASYEQYF. For the CDR3, the DNA is TGTGCCAGCAGCTTAGGGGGCCAGGCCTCCTACGAGCAGTACTTC.

J is TRBJ2-3 and V is TRBV11-3, with 7 nucleotides matching TRBD1. The CDR3 is 15 residues long. The V gene end was trimmed by 1 base and the J gene end by 5 bases; junction bases not matched to a gene: 6. Per the germline V gene, CDR1 is SGHNT and CDR2 is YENEEA. CDR3 residues: CASSLGGGLGDTQYF. The DNA of the CDR3 is TGTGCCAGCAGCTTAGGAGGGGGCCTTGGAGATACGCAGTATTTT.

The chain recombines TRBV29-1 with TRBJ2-3; 13 bases are a match to TRBD2. The CDR3 runs 15 residues. CDR1 is SQVTM and CDR2 is ANQGSEA in the germline V gene. V lost 8 bases to trimming and J lost 6 bases; unmatched junction nucleotides: 11. The CDR3 DNA is TGCAGCACCGGACTAGCGGGAGCGTTCTCGGATACGCAGTATTTT. Protein product: CSTGLAGAFSDTQYF.

The chain joins TRBV4-1 to TRBJ2-1; D perhaps matches TRBD1 (5 bases). Germline CDR1 and CDR2: MGHRA and YSYEKL. The V and J ends lost 4 bases and 5 bases respectively, with 15 bases between them. This CDR3 contains 15 residues. In DNA, the CDR3 is TGCGCCAGCAGCCGTCGTCGCAGCAGGGACAATGAGCAGTTCTTC. Its translation: CASSRRRSRDNEQFF.

V and J are TRBV6-8 and TRBJ2-7; the D gene is possibly TRBD2 (5 bases). V lost 5 bases to trimming and J lost 3 bases, with 17 bases between them. From germline, CDR1 is MNHGY and CDR2 SAAAGT. The CDR3 runs to 15 residues. The CDR3 bases are TGTGCCAGCAGTGGAGGTGGCAGGTCGGTCTACGAGCAGTACTTC. This sequence encodes CASSGGGRSVYEQYF.

V and J are TRBV6-8 and TRBJ1-1, with TRBD1 matching 9 bases. Losses at the gene ends were 10 bases for V and 3 bases for J; bases not matched to a gene: 6. Germline CDR1 is MNHGY and CDR2 is SAAAGT. This CDR3 comprises 13 residues. CDR3 in DNA: TGTGCCATCAGCGGACAGGGGTACACTGAAGCTTTCTTT. It translates to CAISGQGYTEAFF.

The J gene is TRBJ2-7, the V gene TRBV11-3; D may match TRBD1 or TRBD2 (5 bases each). Germline CDR1 is SGHNT and CDR2 is YENEEA. Trimming cost V 1 base and J 0 bases, with 13 bases left between them. This CDR3 region has 16 residues. The CDR3 DNA reads TGTGCCAGCAGCTTAGGTCTGGGGGTCAGCTCCTACGAGCAGTACTTC. Amino acids: CASSLGLGVSSYEQYF. Using reference TRBV11-3 and TRBJ2-7 for the parts outside the CDR3, the full variable domain is EAGVVQSPRYKIIEKKQPVAFWCNPISGHNTLYWYLQNLGQGPELLIRYENEEAVDDSQLPKDRFSAERLKGVDSTLKIQPAELGDSAVYLCASSLGLGVSSYEQYFGPGTRLTVT.

The genes are TRBV14 and TRBJ2-1; the D gene is possibly TRBD1 (6 bases). Deletions cut 4 bases from V and 2 bases from J, with 12 bases between. Germline CDR1 SGHDN, CDR2 FVKESK. This CDR3 has 15 residues. In DNA, the CDR3 is TGTGCCAGCAGCCTGCAGGGGTCAGCCTACAATGAGCAGTTCTTC. Its translation: CASSLQGSAYNEQFF.

The chain uses TRBV18 and TRBJ1-1, with D maybe TRBD1 (5 bases). This CDR3 comprises 16 residues. The germline CDR1 and CDR2 sequences are KGHSH and LQKENI. V was trimmed by 2 bases and J by 1 base, leaving 14 bases between them. The CDR3 DNA reads as TGTGCCAGCTCACCAAGGTTGCAGGGATCGAACACTGAAGCTTTCTTT. Amino acids: CASSPRLQGSNTEAFF.

The V and J genes are TRBV29-1 and TRBJ2-7, with 9 bases lining up with TRBD1. There are 13 residues in the CDR3. CDR1 is SQVTM and CDR2 is ANQGSEA in the germline V gene. V trimming: 6 bases; J trimming: 4 bases; junction bases outside the gene matches: 7. In DNA form, the CDR3 reads TGCAGCGTGAGGACAGGGGACCCTTACGAGCAGTACTTC. Translated: CSVRTGDPYEQYF.

DNA for the CDR3: TGTGCCTGGAGTAAAATGAACACCGGGGAGCTGTTTTTT. Translated: CAWSKMNTGELFF. J is TRBJ2-2 and V is TRBV30; D remains ambiguous. The CDR3 consists of 13 residues. Per germline, CDR1 GTSNPN and CDR2 SVGIG (reference sequence). V dropped 2 bases and J dropped 1 base, with 5 bases sitting between them.

The chain is built from TRBV6-8 and TRBJ2-1, with D possibly matching TRBD2 (7 bases). This CDR3 spans 13 amino acids. Trimming pared 10 bases from V and 7 bases from J, leaving 17 bases between. Germline lookup yields CDR1 MNHGY and CDR2 SAAAGT. CDR3 bases: TGTGCCATTCGGGGGGCAGGCGATAATGAGCAGTTCTTC. Translating it yields CAIRGAGDNEQFF.

This sequence joins TRBV6-8 and TRBJ1-1; 8 positions agree with TRBD1. V lost 5 bases to trimming and J lost 5 bases; unmatched junction nucleotides: 1. This CDR3 comprises 12 residues. CDR1 is MNHGY and CDR2 is SAAAGT in the germline V gene. The CDR3 DNA reads as TGTGCCAGCAGTGGACAGGGAACTGAAGCTTTCTTT. Amino acid sequence: CASSGQGTEAFF.

This clone was observed a handful of times. V and J are TRBV11-3 and TRBJ2-7; TRBD2 might be the D (5 bases). Per germline, CDR1 SGHNT and CDR2 YENEEA. The CDR3 has 15 amino acids. The ends were cut back, 0 bases at V and 6 bases at J, with 15 bases in the middle. CDR3 nucleotides: TGTGCCAGCAGCTTAGATAGCGCCCAAGGGCGCGAGCAGTACTTC. This encodes CASSLDSAQGREQYF. Supplemented by reference TRBV11-3 and TRBJ2-7, the full variable domain reads EAGVVQSPRYKIIEKKQPVAFWCNPISGHNTLYWYLQNLGQGPELLIRYENEEAVDDSQLPKDRFSAERLKGVDSTLKIQPAELGDSAVYLCASSLDSAQGREQYFGPGTRLTVT.